This TCR beta chain stems from a study of blood T cells in healthy people across ages. On the study more broadly: Per two T cells, template switching captured roughly one barcoded beta molecule.

PBMCs were isolated at a quantity of at least 6 million per sample. Germline lookup yields CDR1 MDHEN and CDR2 SYDVKM. The CDR3 has 12 residues. V shed 10 bases and J shed 6 bases, with 15 bases lying between them. Sample-barcoded 5' priming and a J-beta primer mix drove a second PCR of roughly 7 to 11 cycles. TCRdb reprocessed the 5' RACE reads via MiXCR and lists one record per CDR3 protein. The sample lists approximately 960,000 distinct CDR3 sequences, 25% to 35% occurring once. These data also formed part of another study, on T cells of mothers and their children.

Sequencing was performed on blood. The V call is TRBV28, the J call TRBJ1-2; tentative D call: TRBD1 (6 bases). This clonotype originated in a woman aged 40-49 years in good health. The CDR3 sequence: CATITGFHGYTF. CDR3 DNA: TGTGCCACCATAACAGGGTTTCATGGCTACACCTTC.